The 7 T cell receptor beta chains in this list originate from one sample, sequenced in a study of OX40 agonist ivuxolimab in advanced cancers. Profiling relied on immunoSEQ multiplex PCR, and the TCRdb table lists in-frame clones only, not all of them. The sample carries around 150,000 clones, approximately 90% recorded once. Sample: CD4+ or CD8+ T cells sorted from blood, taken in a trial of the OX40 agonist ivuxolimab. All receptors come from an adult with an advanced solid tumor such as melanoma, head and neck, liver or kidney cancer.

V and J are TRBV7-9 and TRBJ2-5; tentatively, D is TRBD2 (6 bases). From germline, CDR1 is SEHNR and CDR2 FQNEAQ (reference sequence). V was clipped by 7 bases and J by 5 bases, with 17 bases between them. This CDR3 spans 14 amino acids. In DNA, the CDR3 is TGTGCCAGCAACCAGCCGGAGGGAGGCGAGACCCAGTACTTC. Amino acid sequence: CASNQPEGGETQYF.

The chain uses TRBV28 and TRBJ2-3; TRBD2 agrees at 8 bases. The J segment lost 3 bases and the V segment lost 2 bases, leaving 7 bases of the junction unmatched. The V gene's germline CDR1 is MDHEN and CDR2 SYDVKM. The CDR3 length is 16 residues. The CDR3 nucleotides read TGTGCCAGCAGTTTAGTCGAGGGACTAGGGACAGATACGCAGTATTTT. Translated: CASSLVEGLGTDTQYF.

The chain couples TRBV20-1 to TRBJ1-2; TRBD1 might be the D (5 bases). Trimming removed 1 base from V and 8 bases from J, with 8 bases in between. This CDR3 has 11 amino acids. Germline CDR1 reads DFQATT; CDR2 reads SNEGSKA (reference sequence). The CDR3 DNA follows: TGCAGTGCTAGAGGGGGCGGGGGCTACACCTTC. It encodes CSARGGGGYTF.

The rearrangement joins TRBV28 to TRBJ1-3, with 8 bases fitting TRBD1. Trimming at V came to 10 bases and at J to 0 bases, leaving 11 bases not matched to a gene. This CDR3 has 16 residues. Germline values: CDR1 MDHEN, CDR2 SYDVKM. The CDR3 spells CATRSTGVNSGNTIYF. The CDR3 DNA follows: TGTGCCACCAGATCGACAGGGGTAAACTCTGGAAACACCATATATTTT.

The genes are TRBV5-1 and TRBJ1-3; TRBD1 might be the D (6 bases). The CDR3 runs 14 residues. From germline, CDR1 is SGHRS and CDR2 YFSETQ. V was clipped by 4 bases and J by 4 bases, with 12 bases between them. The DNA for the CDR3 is TGCGCCAGCAGCCCAGGGGTAGAAGGAAACACCATATATTTT. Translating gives CASSPGVEGNTIYF. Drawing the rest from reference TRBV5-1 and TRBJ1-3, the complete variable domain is KAGVTQTPRYLIKTRGQQVTLSCSPISGHRSVSWYQQTPGQGLQFLFEYFSETQRNKGNFPGRFSGRQFSNSRSEMNVSTLELGDSALYLCASSPGVEGNTIYFGEGSWLTVV.

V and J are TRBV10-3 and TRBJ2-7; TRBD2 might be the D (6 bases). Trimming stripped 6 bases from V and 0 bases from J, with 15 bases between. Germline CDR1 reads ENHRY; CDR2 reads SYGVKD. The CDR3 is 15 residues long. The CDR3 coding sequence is TGTGCCATCAGCCCGGACGGAGGGAGCTCCTACGAGCAGTACTTC. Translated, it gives CAISPDGGSSYEQYF.

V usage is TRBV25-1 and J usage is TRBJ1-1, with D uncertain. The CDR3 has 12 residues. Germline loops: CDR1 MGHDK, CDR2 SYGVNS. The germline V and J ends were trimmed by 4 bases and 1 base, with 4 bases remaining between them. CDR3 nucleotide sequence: TGTGCCAGCAGTGCCCCGAACACTGAAGCTTTCTTT. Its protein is CASSAPNTEAFF.